This TCR beta chain originates from a study of cytomegalovirus exposure and HLA in healthy donors. Findings and limits, study-wide: In the analysis, some V segments, TRBV6-2 and TRBV6-3 included, were excluded as indistinguishable.

Both 60 Vbeta primers and 13 Jbeta primers went into the PCR. Assay used: immunoSEQ multiplex PCR; TCRdb lists only in-frame clones, some missing. This sample yields about 110,000 clones, of which 76% are seen a single time; roughly 8% belongs to the top ten. The CDR3 totals 15 residues. Germline CDR1 reads SGHTA; CDR2 reads FQGNSA. With V trimmed by 5 bases and J by 6 bases, 7 bases remained unmatched. Comments on this clone: The antigen remains undetermined.

The sequenced sample was PBMCs. The chain employs TRBV7-2 and TRBJ1-6, with 7 bases fitting TRBD1. This TCR was recovered from a woman aged 45-65 years in good health and CMV-seropositive. Here the CDR3 DNA reads TGTGCCAGCAGCCCACGTGGGACAGTTAATTCACCCCTCCACTTT. The encoded protein is CASSPRGTVNSPLHF. Full variable domain (missing parts from reference TRBV7-2 and TRBJ1-6): GAGVSQSPSNKVTEKGKDVELRCDPISGHTALYWYRQSLGQGLEFLIYFQGNSAPDKSGLPSDRFSAERTGGSVSTLTIQRTQQEDSAVYLCASSPRGTVNSPLHFGNGTRLTVT.